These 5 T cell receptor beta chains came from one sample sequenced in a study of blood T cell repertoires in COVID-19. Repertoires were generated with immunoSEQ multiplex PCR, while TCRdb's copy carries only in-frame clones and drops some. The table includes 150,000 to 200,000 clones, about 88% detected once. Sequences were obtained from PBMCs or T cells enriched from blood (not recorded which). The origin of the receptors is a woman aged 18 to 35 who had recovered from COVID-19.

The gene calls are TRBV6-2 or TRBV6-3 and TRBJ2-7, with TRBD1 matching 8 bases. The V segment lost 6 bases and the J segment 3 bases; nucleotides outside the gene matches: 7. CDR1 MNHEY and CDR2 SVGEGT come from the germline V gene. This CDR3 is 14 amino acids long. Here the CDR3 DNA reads TGTGCCAGCAGGCCTATGGACAGGGACTACGAGCAGTACTTC. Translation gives CASRPMDRDYEQYF.

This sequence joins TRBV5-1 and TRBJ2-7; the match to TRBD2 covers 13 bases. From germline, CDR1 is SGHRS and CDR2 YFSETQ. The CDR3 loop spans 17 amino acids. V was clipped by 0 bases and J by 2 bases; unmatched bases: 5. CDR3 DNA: TGCGCCAGCAGCTTGGCCCCAGGACTAGCGGGGGCCTACGAGCAGTACTTC. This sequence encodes CASSLAPGLAGAYEQYF.

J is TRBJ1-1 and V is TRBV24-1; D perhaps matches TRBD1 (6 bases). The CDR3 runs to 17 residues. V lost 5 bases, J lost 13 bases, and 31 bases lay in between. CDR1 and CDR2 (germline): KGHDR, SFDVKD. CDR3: CATSGPFVGSQGSTVFF. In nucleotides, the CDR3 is TGTGCCACCAGTGGTCCCTTCGTGGGGTCGCAGGGGTCTACGGTTTTCTTT.

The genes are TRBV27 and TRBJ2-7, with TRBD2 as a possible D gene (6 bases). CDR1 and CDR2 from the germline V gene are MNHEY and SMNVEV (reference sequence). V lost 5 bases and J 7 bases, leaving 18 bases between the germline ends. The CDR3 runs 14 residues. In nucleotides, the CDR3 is TGTGCCAGCAGTCCGGGAGCCCCCTACTTGGAGCAGTACTTC. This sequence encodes CASSPGAPYLEQYF.

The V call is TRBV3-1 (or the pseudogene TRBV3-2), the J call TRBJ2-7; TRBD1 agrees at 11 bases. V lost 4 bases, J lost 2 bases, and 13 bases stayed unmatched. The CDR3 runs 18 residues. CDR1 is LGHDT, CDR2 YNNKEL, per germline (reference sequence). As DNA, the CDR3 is TGTGCCAGCAGCCTCCTGACCCGGACAGGGGGCTATACCTACGAGCAGTACTTC. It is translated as CASSLLTRTGGYTYEQYF.